This TCR beta chain emerged from a study of blood T cell repertoires in COVID-19. Study summary: Sites across the United States, Italy and Spain contributed samples from acute and convalescent COVID-19. PBMCs, B-cell-depleted T cells, or T cells were the source of the cDNA or gDNA that made up the material.

In this sample, this clone turned up once. Per the authors' pipeline: The authors estimated nucleated cell counts from reference gene primer amplification. This table comes from immunoSEQ multiplex PCR, and its TCRdb copy is limited to in-frame clones, with some not included. The D gene and trimming were derived from the DNA, and the V and J assignments and clone size from that table. This table has 450,000 or so clones, 89% appearing once. The CDR3 is 17 residues long. Germline CDR1 and CDR2: MGHRA and YSYEKL. Trimming took 2 bases from V and 2 from J; bases not matched to a gene: 9. The Seattle site enrolled patients during active infection and followed them longitudinally.

This clonotype was obtained from a man between 18 and 29 years old with COVID-19, enrolled during active disease. The chain links TRBV4-1 to TRBJ1-3; TRBD1 agrees at 7 bases. Sequencing was carried out using peripheral blood. The CDR3 is CASSQPLKQGTGNTIYF. The CDR3 coding sequence is TGCGCCAGCAGCCAACCCCTAAAACAGGGGACTGGAAACACCATATATTTT.